The T cell receptor (beta chain) described here comes from a study of T cell responses to AZD1222 COVID-19 vaccine. Study-level points and caveats: White British people made up most donors, females outnumbered males, and clonal diversity was possibly underestimated.

In regard to this clone: The antigen is undetermined.

The CDR3 covers 15 residues. Per germline, CDR1 LNHNV and CDR2 YYDKDF (reference sequence). V shed 2 bases and J shed 8 bases, with 16 bases lying between them. Generated by immunoSEQ multiplex PCR, the TCRdb table keeps only in-frame clones and is missing some. The data show some 150,000 clones, with roughly 90% seen just once and 2.5% to 3.5% held by the top ten. The material was peripheral blood, obtained on day 0 of AZD1222 vaccination. The rearrangement uses TRBV15 and TRBJ1-5; possibly TRBD1 for D (5 bases). This TCR was recovered from an adult in good health. The CDR3 nucleotides are TGTGCCACCAGCAGACAGGGTGCACACCGGGAGCCCCAGCATTTT. Its protein is CATSRQGAHREPQHF.